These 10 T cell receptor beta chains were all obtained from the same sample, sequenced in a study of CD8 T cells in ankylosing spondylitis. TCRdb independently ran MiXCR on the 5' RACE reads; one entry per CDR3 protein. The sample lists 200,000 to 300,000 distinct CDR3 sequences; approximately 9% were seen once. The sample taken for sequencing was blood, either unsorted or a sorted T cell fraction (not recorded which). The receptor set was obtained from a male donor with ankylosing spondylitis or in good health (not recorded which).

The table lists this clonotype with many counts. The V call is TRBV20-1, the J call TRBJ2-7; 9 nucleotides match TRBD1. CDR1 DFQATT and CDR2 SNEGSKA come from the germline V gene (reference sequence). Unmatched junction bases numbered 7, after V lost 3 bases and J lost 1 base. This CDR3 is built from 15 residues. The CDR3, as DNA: TGCAGTGCTAGTGGGACAGGGAGGAGGTCCTACGAGCAGTACTTC. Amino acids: CSASGTGRRSYEQYF.

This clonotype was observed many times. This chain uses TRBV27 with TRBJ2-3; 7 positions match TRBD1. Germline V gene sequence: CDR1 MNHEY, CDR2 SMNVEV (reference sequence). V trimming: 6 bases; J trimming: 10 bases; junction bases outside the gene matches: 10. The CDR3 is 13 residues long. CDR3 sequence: CASSTTGEYSQYF. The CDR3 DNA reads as TGTGCCAGCAGCACCACAGGGGAATATTCGCAGTATTTT.

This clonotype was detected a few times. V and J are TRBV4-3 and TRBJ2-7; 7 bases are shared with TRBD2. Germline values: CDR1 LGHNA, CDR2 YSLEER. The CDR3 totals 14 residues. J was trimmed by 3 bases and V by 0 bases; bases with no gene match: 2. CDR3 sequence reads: CASSQELAFYEQYF. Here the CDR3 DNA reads TGCGCCAGCAGCCAAGAACTAGCGTTCTACGAGCAGTACTTC.

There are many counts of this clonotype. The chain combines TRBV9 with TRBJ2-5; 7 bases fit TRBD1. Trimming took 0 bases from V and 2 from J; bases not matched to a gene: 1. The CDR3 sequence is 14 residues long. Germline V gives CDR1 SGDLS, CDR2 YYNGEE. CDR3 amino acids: CASSVGDSQETQYF. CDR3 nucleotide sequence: TGTGCCAGCAGCGTAGGGGACAGTCAAGAGACCCAGTACTTC.

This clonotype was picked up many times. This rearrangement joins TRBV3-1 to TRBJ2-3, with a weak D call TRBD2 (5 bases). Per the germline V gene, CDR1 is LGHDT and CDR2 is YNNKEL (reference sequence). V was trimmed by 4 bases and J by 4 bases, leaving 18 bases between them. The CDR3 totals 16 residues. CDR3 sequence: CASSPLRASGADTQYF. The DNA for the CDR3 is TGTGCCAGCAGCCCCTTGAGGGCGAGCGGTGCAGATACGCAGTATTTT.

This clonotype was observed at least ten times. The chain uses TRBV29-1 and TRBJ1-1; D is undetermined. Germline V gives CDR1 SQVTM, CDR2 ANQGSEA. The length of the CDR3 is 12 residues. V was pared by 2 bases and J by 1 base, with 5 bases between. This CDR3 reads CSVESGNTEAFF. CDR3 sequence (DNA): TGCAGCGTTGAAAGCGGGAACACTGAAGCTTTCTTT. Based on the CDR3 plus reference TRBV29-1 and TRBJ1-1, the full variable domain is SAVISQKPSRDICQRGTSLTIQCQVDSQVTMMFWYRQQPGQSLTLIATANQGSEATYESGFVIDKFPISRPNLTFSTLTVSNMSPEDSSIYLCSVESGNTEAFFGQGTRLTVV.

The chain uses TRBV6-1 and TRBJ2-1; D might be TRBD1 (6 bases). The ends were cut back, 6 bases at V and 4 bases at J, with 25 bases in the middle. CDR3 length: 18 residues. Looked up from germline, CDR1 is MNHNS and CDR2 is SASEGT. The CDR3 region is CASSPEGVEWEWYNEQFF. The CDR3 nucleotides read TGTGCCAGCAGCCCCGAGGGGGTTGAGTGGGAGTGGTACAATGAGCAGTTCTTC.

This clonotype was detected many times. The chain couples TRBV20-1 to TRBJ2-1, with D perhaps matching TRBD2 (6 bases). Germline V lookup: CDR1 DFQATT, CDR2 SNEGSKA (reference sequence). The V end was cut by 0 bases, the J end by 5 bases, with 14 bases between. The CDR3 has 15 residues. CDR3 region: CSARDKEGMHNEQFF. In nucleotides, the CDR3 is TGCAGTGCTAGAGATAAGGAGGGAATGCACAATGAGCAGTTCTTC.

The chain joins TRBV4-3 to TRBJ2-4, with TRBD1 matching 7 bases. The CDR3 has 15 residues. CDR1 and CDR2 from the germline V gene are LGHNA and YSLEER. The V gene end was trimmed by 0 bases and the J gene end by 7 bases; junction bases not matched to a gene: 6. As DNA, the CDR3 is TGCGCCAGCAGCCAAGACCCGACAGGGACCAACATTCAGTACTTC. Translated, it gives CASSQDPTGTNIQYF.

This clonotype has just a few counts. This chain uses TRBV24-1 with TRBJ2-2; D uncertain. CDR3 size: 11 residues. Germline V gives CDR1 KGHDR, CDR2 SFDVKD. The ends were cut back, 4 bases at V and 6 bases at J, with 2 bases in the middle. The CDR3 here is CATSEAGELFF. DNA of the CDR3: TGTGCCACCAGTGAGGCCGGGGAGCTGTTTTTT.